This T cell receptor beta chain was profiled in a study of CD8 T cells in ankylosing spondylitis. Study results and limitations: A subset of motif variants has previously been described in the synovial fluid and blood of reactive arthritis. Typical of ankylosing spondylitis blood, it appeared, was a TCR beta motif of several highly homologous variants. A CD8+ phenotype characterized the disease-linked clones, which were relatively rare in peripheral blood.

This clonotype was seen many times. What it recognizes is unknown. TCRdb re-called the 5' RACE reads through MiXCR, storing one row per CDR3 protein. The table shows 380,000 or so distinct CDR3 sequences, with more than 20% occurring only once. CDR1 is ENHRY and CDR2 is SYGVKD in the germline V gene. The CDR3 is 15 amino acids. J was trimmed by 1 base and V by 8 bases; bases with no gene match: 7. The TCR comes from a male donor with ankylosing spondylitis or in good health (not recorded which). The chain has TRBV10-3 and TRBJ2-2, with 7 nucleotides matching TRBD1. Sequencing was carried out using blood, either unsorted or a sorted T cell fraction (not recorded which). DNA for the CDR3: TGTGCCATCGGGGACAGCTTTAAGAACACCGGGGAGCTGTTTTTT. Residues: CAIGDSFKNTGELFF.